This is a list of T cell receptor beta chains from one sample in a study of cytomegalovirus exposure and HLA in healthy donors. Clones were read by immunoSEQ multiplex PCR, and TCRdb kept only the in-frame ones, dropping some. This sample yields approximately 150,000 clones, of which roughly 79% are seen a single time; over 1% belongs to the top ten. Sequencing used PBMCs. These TCRs come from a woman in her forties or fifties in good health and CMV-seronegative. CDR3s include the opening cysteine and the closing phenylalanine or tryptophan. Fields, in order: V gene, CDR3 length, J gene, D gene, clone size, CDR3 protein, CDR3 DNA. The D gene is left open where the match is weak. Where a row states a size, it is once, few, many or the class of an expanded clone; other rows omit it.

>TRBV28|14|TRBJ2-7|TRBD2|once
CASNGRLAGYEQYF
TGTGCCAGCAATGGTAGACTAGCGGGATACGAGCAGTACTTC
>TRBV28|15|TRBJ1-1|TRBD1|.
CASSLAQGARTEAFF
TGTGCCAGCAGTTTGGCACAGGGGGCGCGAACTGAAGCTTTCTTT
>TRBV19|18|TRBJ1-1|.|few
CASSIDTKTTTMRAEAFF
TGTGCCAGTAGTATAGATACGAAGACTACAACTATGAGGGCTGAAGCTTTCTTT
>TRBV9|15|TRBJ2-5|TRBD2|.
CASSDRLAAEETQYF
TGTGCCAGCAGCGACAGACTAGCGGCAGAAGAGACCCAGTACTTC
>TRBV27|15|TRBJ1-1|TRBD1|few
CASSLRTGMNTEAFF
TGTGCCAGCAGTTTACGGACAGGGATGAACACTGAAGCTTTCTTT
>TRBV4-1|15|TRBJ2-7|TRBD1|few
CASSQSQGYPYEQYF
TGCGCCAGCAGCCAATCACAGGGGTATCCCTACGAGCAGTACTTC
>TRBV6-1|15|TRBJ1-6|TRBD1|.
CASSTTGTANSPLHF
TGTGCCAGCAGCACGACCGGGACAGCAAATTCACCCCTCCACTTT
>TRBV21-1|16|TRBJ2-5|.|.
CASSKGKTGLSETQYF
TGTGCCAGCAGCAAAGGAAAGACAGGGCTTTCAGAGACCCAGTACTTC
>TRBV10-3|14|TRBJ1-1|.|.
CAISESGVYTEAFF
TGTGCCATCAGTGAGTCCGGGGTATACACTGAAGCTTTCTTT
>TRBV11-2|13|TRBJ1-2|TRBD1|once
CASSLDRGYGYTF
TGTGCCAGCAGCCTGGACAGGGGATATGGCTACACCTTC
>TRBV15|18|TRBJ2-7|TRBD1|.
CATSRDFSIRDRAYEQYF
TGTGCCACCAGCAGAGATTTTTCAATAAGGGACAGGGCCTACGAGCAGTACTTC
>TRBV11-3|18|TRBJ1-3|.|.
CASSLDGHDLLSGNTIYF
TGTGCCAGCAGCTTAGATGGACACGACCTCCTCTCTGGAAACACCATATATTTT
>TRBV25-1|15|TRBJ2-7|TRBD2|.
CASSDPSSTSGEQYF
TGTGCCAGCAGTGACCCCTCTTCTACTAGCGGGGAGCAGTACTTC
>TRBV28|15|TRBJ2-7|TRBD1|few
CASSLRGTATYEQYF
TGTGCCAGCAGCCTACGTGGGACAGCCACCTACGAGCAGTACTTC
>TRBV19|13|TRBJ1-2|.|.
CASSLGWNYGYTF
TGTGCCAGTAGCCTCGGGTGGAACTATGGCTACACCTTC
>TRBV5-8|16|TRBJ1-4|.|.
CASSLDSAGSNEKLFF
TGTGCCAGCAGCTTGGATTCCGCGGGATCTAATGAAAAACTGTTTTTT
>TRBV6-5|13|TRBJ1-2|.|.
CASSYERTYGYTF
TGTGCCAGCAGTTACGAGCGAACCTATGGCTACACCTTC
>TRBV6-5|13|TRBJ1-5|.|.
CASSYDGEQPQHF
TGTGCCAGCAGTTACGACGGGGAACAGCCCCAGCATTTT
>TRBV7-2|16|TRBJ2-3|.|once
CASSLAGGTFGDTQYF
TGTGCCAGCAGCTTAGCGGGGGGTACATTTGGGGATACGCAGTATTTT
>TRBV6-5|14|TRBJ1-1|TRBD1|few
CASSGGQGPSGAFF
TGTGCCAGCAGTGGCGGACAGGGGCCCTCTGGAGCTTTCTTT
>TRBV28|14|TRBJ1-3|.|once
CATAPGTNGNTIYF
TGTGCCACCGCCCCAGGGACTAACGGAAACACCATATATTTT
>TRBV6-5|14|TRBJ1-1|.|.
CASRLIRGITEAFF
TGTGCCAGCAGACTAATCAGGGGAATTACCGAAGCTTTCTTT
>TRBV4-3|16|TRBJ2-2|TRBD2|.
CASSLRASGDTGELFF
TGCGCCAGCAGTTTAAGGGCTAGCGGGGACACCGGGGAGCTGTTTTTT
>TRBV18|16|TRBJ2-5|.|.
CATTWFMSTESETQYF
TGTGCCACGACCTGGTTCATGTCTACAGAATCGGAGACCCAGTACTTC
>TRBV5-1|13|TRBJ2-1|.|.
CASSGDYSDEQFF
TGCGCCAGCAGCGGTGATTATAGCGATGAGCAGTTCTTC
>TRBV25-1|14|TRBJ2-5|.|.
CASSEVARGETQYF
TGTGCCAGCAGTGAAGTAGCACGGGGGGAGACCCAGTACTTC
>TRBV7-2|13|TRBJ1-2|TRBD1|.
CASSRDRGRGYTF
TGTGCCAGCAGCCGGGACAGGGGTCGAGGCTACACCTTC
>TRBV5-1|14|TRBJ1-1|.|.
CASSWGGVDTEAFF
TGCGCCAGCAGCTGGGGAGGGGTTGACACTGAAGCTTTCTTT
>TRBV28|11|TRBJ2-5|.|.
CASSFGGSQYF
TGTGCCAGCAGTTTTGGGGGGAGCCAGTACTTC